The present T cell receptor (beta chain) was sequenced within a study of T cells in Graves' hyperthyroidism and ophthalmopathy. This clonotype was detected many times. Its antigen is undetermined. Using about 10 ml of fresh peripheral blood, PBMCs were prepared. This CDR3 has 15 amino acids. V lost 5 bases and J lost 0, with 13 bases in between. Per the germline V gene, CDR1 is SEHNR and CDR2 is FQNEAQ (reference sequence). Overall study findings and caveats: In the blood, most expanded thyroid clonotypes above 0.001 appeared as well.

The source material, RNA transcripts, was used to amplify TCR beta CDR3 regions. HTBI primers drove first-round RT-PCR of the TCR CDR3. TCRdb reprocessed the multiplex PCR reads via MiXCR and lists one record per CDR3 protein. The sample carries around 400,000 distinct CDR3 sequences, around 13% recorded once. The sequenced material came from blood. V is TRBV7-9 and J is TRBJ1-1; D remains ambiguous. This clonotype was sampled from a young woman with Graves' hyperthyroidism. This CDR3 reads CASSTWTVLNTEAFF. The CDR3 DNA sequence: TGTGCCAGCAGCACCTGGACTGTATTGAACACTGAAGCTTTCTTT.